This TCR beta chain was captured in a study of PD-1 blockade in classical Hodgkin lymphoma. Sequencing was performed with immunoSEQ multiplex PCR; in TCRdb, only in-frame clones are kept and a portion is missing. The sample holds 25,000 to 30,000 clones, about three quarters seen once. CDR3 length: 14 residues. The ends lost 9 bases at V and 0 bases at J; junction bases unmatched: 4. In germline, CDR1 is MDHEN, CDR2 SYDVKM. This clone was detected only a few times. Relapse was seen in all patients after autologous stem cell transplantation, and brentuximab vedotin exposure was variable. With magnetic negative selection, CD4+ T cells were purified from PBMCs that had been thawed.

Source: CD4+ T cells from blood, taken at baseline. This chain uses TRBV28 with TRBJ2-2; 7 positions agree with TRBD1. The receptor comes from a human donor with classical Hodgkin lymphoma. This chain's CDR3 is CASQTGSNTGELFF. The CDR3 region has the DNA TGTGCCAGTCAGACAGGGTCGAACACCGGGGAGCTGTTTTTT.